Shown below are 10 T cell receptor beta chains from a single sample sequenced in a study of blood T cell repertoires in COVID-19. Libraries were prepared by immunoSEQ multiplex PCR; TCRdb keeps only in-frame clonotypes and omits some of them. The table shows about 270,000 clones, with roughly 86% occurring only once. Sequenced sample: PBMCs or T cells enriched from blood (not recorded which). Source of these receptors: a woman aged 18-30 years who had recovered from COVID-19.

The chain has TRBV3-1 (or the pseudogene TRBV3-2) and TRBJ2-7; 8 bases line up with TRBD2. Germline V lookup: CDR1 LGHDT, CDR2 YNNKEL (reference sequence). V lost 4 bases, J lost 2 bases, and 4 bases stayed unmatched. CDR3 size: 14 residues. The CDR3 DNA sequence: TGTGCCAGCAGCCGGGCGGGGGGAACCTACGAGCAGTACTTC. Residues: CASSRAGGTYEQYF.

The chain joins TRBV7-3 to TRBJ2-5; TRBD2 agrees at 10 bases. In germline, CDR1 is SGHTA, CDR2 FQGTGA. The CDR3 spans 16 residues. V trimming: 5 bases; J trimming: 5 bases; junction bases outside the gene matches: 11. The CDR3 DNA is TGTGCCAGCAGCCCTGGACTAGCGGACCAAGTTGAGACCCAGTACTTC. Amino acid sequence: CASSPGLADQVETQYF.

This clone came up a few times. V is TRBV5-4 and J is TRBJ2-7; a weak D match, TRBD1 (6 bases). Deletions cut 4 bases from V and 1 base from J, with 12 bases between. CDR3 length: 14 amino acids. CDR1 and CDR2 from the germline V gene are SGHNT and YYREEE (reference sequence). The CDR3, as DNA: TGTGCCAGCAGCGTTACACAGGGATCCTACGAGCAGTACTTC. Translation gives CASSVTQGSYEQYF.

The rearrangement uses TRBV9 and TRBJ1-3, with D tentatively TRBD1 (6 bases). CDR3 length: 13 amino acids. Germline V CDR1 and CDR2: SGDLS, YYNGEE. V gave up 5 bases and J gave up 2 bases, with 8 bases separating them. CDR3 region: CASSGGAGNTIYF. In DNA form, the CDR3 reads TGTGCCAGCAGTGGGGGCGCTGGAAACACCATATATTTT.

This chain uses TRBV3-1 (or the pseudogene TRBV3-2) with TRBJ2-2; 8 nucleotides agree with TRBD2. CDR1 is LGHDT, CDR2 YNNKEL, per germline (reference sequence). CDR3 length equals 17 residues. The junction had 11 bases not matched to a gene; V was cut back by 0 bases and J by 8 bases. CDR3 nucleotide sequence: TGTGCCAGCAGCCAAGATCTAGGACTAGCATCGGCTGGGGAGCTGTTTTTT. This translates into CASSQDLGLASAGELFF.

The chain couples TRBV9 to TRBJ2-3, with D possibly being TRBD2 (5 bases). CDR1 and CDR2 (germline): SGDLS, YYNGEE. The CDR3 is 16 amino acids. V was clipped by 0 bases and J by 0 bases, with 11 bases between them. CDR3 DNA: TGTGCCAGCAGCGTAGGCAACAGCGGTAGCACAGATACGCAGTATTTT. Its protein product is CASSVGNSGSTDTQYF.

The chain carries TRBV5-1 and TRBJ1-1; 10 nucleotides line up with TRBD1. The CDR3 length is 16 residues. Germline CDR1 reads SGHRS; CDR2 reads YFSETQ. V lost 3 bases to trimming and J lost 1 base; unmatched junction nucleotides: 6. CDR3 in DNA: TGCGCCAGCAGCTCCGGGACAGGGGAGGAGAACACTGAAGCTTTCTTT. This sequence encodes CASSSGTGEENTEAFF.

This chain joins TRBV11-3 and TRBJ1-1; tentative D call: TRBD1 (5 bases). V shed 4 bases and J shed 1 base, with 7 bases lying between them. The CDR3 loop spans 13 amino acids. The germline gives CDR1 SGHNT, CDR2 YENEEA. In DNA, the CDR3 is TGTGCCAGCAGCTGGACACCGAACACTGAAGCTTTCTTT. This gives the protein CASSWTPNTEAFF.

The CDR3 loop reads CASSLARPSYNEQFF. In nucleotides, the CDR3 is TGTGCCAGCAGCTTGGCCCGCCCCTCCTACAATGAGCAGTTCTTC. This chain uses TRBV7-9 with TRBJ2-1, with no clear D. V lost 3 bases, J lost 0 bases, and 9 bases lay in between. CDR1 is SEHNR and CDR2 is FQNEAQ in the germline V gene (reference sequence). The CDR3 is made up of 15 amino acids.

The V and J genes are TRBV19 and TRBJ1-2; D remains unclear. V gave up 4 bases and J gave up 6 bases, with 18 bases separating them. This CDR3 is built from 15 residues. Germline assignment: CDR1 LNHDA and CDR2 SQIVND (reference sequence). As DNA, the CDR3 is TGTGCCAGTAGTACGGCGGCAGGTGAGGGAGATGGCTACACCTTC. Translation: CASSTAAGEGDGYTF.